A selection of T cell receptor beta chains follows, all from one sample in a study of OX40 agonist ivuxolimab in advanced cancers. The table came from immunoSEQ multiplex PCR; TCRdb's copy has only in-frame clones and leaves some out. The sample has tens of thousands of clones, 87% seen once. This specimen consisted of CD4+ or CD8+ T cells sorted from blood, obtained in a trial of the OX40 agonist ivuxolimab. Every receptor here comes from an adult with an advanced solid tumor such as melanoma, head and neck, liver or kidney cancer. Each CDR3 is given with its conserved first and last residue. Each record gives: J gene, D gene, V gene, CDR3 length, clone size, CDR3 DNA, CDR3 protein. D genes are given only for firm matches. Expanded clones are given a class, and other clones once, few, many or no size at all.

TRBJ2-5 - TRBV7-9 12 - TGTGCCAGCAGCTTATTTGGGGAGACCCAGTACTTC CASSLFGETQYF
TRBJ2-3 - TRBV4-1 16 - TGCGCCAGCAGCCGCGACTACAGGGCGAGCACAGATACGCAGTATTTT CASSRDYRASTDTQYF
TRBJ2-3 - TRBV14 11 - TGTGCCAGCAGCCAAGCTGCCTCCTTGAATTTT CASSQAASLNF
TRBJ2-1 TRBD2 TRBV19 19 - TGTGCCAGTAGTATGGGACTAGCGGGAGGCCGCAGCTCCTACAATGAGCAGTTCTTC CASSMGLAGGRSSYNEQFF
TRBJ1-5 TRBD1 TRBV28 15 - TGTGCCATCTTACAGGGGAGGGTCGGGGTTCAGCCCCAGCATTTT CAILQGRVGVQPQHF
TRBJ1-2 - TRBV7-2 14 few TGTGCCAGCAGCTTAGATGGACAGAACTATGGCTACACCTTC CASSLDGQNYGYTF
TRBJ2-3 - TRBV29-1 16 few TGCAGCGTTGAAGTTTGGGGGTCTGTCAGCACAGATACGCAGTATTTT CSVEVWGSVSTDTQYF
TRBJ2-1 - TRBV7-3 13 - TGTGCCAGCAGCTTTCTTTTTACAGGCGAGCAGTTCTTC CASSFLFTGEQFF
TRBJ2-1 TRBD2 TRBV5-1 14 - TGCGCCAGCAGCCCCGGGACTAGCCTGAATGAGCAGTTCTTC CASSPGTSLNEQFF
TRBJ2-1 TRBD2 TRBV28 15 - TGTGCCAGTAGTACCGATAGCGGGAGCACTTATGAGCAGTTCTTC CASSTDSGSTYEQFF
TRBJ1-6 - TRBV6-5 13 - TGTGCCAGCAGCAAGACACACAATTCACCCCTCCACTTT CASSKTHNSPLHF
TRBJ1-4 TRBD1 TRBV7-9 15 - TGTGCCAGCAGCTCCATTGACAGGGAGGATGAAAAACTGTTTTTT CASSSIDREDEKLFF
TRBJ1-4 - TRBV19 14 - TGTGCCAGTAGGCCCCTTACGGGGTATGAAAAACTGTTTTTT CASRPLTGYEKLFF
TRBJ2-2 - TRBV19 13 - TGTGCCAGTAGTTCGAGCGTCGCCGGGGAGCTGTTTTTT CASSSSVAGELFF
TRBJ1-2 TRBD1 TRBV28 14 - TGTGCCAGCAGACCGACAGGGGCTACCTATGGCTACACCTTC CASRPTGATYGYTF
TRBJ2-6 TRBD1 TRBV6-1 15 - TGTGCCAGCACCACAGGGGGCTCTGGGGCCAACGTCCTGACTTTC CASTTGGSGANVLTF
TRBJ1-2 - TRBV7-2 15 - TGTGCCAGCAGCTTACCAGGGGCAGGGAACTATGGCTACACCTTC CASSLPGAGNYGYTF
TRBJ2-6 - TRBV27 19 once TGTGCCAGCAGCCCACGGGGGCAGGGGGTTTTCGCTGGGGCCAACGTCCTGACTTTC CASSPRGQGVFAGANVLTF
TRBJ2-5 - TRBV11-2 13 - TGTGCCAGCAGCTCACAGGGCCAAGAGACCCAGTACTTC CASSSQGQETQYF
TRBJ1-6 - TRBV19 11 - TGTGCCAGTACCTCAAATTCACCCCTCCACTTT CASTSNSPLHF